Below, 20 T cell receptor beta chains from the same sample are listed, as sequenced in a study of T cell responses to AZD1222 COVID-19 vaccine. This table comes from immunoSEQ multiplex PCR, and its TCRdb copy is limited to in-frame clones, with some not included. The sample includes approximately 110,000 clones, about 90% of them seen just once. The specimen was peripheral blood, collected 28 days after the second AZD1222 dose. These receptors came from an adult who received the AZD1222 COVID-19 vaccine.

This clone was observed a single time. The V gene is TRBV7-2, the J gene TRBJ1-5; D possibly corresponds to TRBD1 (5 bases). This CDR3 contains 15 residues. V was trimmed by 2 bases and J by 4 bases, leaving 12 bases between them. From germline, CDR1 is SGHTA and CDR2 FQGNSA. The CDR3 DNA reads TGTGCCAGCAGCTTATCAGGGATGGTAAATCAGCCCCAGCATTTT. It is translated as CASSLSGMVNQPQHF.

The rearrangement uses TRBV28 and TRBJ1-4; D gene unclear. Germline V gene data show CDR1 as MDHEN and CDR2 as SYDVKM. Deletions cut 1 base from V and 5 bases from J, with 8 bases between. The CDR3 is 14 residues long. CDR3 coding DNA: TGTGCCAGCAGTTTATACGGGTGGAATGAAAAACTGTTTTTT. Translated: CASSLYGWNEKLFF. Supplemented by reference TRBV28 and TRBJ1-4, the full variable domain reads DVKVTQSSRYLVKRTGEKVFLECVQDMDHENMFWYRQDPGLGLRLIYFSYDVKMKEKGDIPEGYSVSREKKERFSLILESASTNQTSMYLCASSLYGWNEKLFFGSGTQLSVL.

J is TRBJ2-5 and V is TRBV18, with unresolved D. The CDR3 contains 14 residues. The V end lost 4 bases, the J end lost 5 bases, and 14 bases lay between the germline ends. In germline, CDR1 is KGHSH, CDR2 LQKENI. In nucleotides, the CDR3 is TGTGCCAGCTCACACCAAGCAGCCGGGGAGACCCAGTACTTC. Translating gives CASSHQAAGETQYF.

This chain connects TRBV10-3 to TRBJ2-3; 10 bases fit TRBD2. The CDR3 runs 17 residues. The ends lost 7 bases at V and 0 bases at J; junction bases unmatched: 10. CDR1 and CDR2 from the germline V gene are ENHRY and SYGVKD. The CDR3 region is CAITPHGTSESTDTQYF. CDR3 nucleotides: TGTGCCATCACGCCCCACGGGACTAGCGAGAGCACAGATACGCAGTATTTT.

This chain connects TRBV4-1 to TRBJ1-2; no clear D gene. With 5 bases removed from V and 0 bases from J, the gap between germline ends came to 19 bases. CDR3 length: 17 residues. Germline values: CDR1 MGHRA, CDR2 YSYEKL. Here the CDR3 reads CASSSGVGRGANYGYTF. In DNA, the CDR3 is TGCGCCAGCAGCTCCGGGGTTGGGCGCGGAGCTAACTATGGCTACACCTTC.

This sequence joins TRBV19 and TRBJ2-7; D may be TRBD2 (5 bases). CDR1 LNHDA and CDR2 SQIVND come from the germline V gene (reference sequence). This CDR3 has 16 amino acids. V lost 5 bases and J 3 bases, leaving 20 bases between the germline ends. The CDR3 protein is CASSPTPVYSGYEQYF. CDR3 DNA sequence: TGTGCCAGTAGTCCCACCCCGGTGTACAGCGGCTACGAGCAGTACTTC.

This rearrangement joins TRBV11-2 to TRBJ2-7; the match to TRBD2 covers 9 bases. Germline V gene lookup returns CDR1 SGHAT and CDR2 FQNNGV. The CDR3 sequence is 16 residues long. V lost 3 bases, J lost 0 bases, and 6 bases stayed unmatched. CDR3 region: CASSLFYSGSSYEQYF. As DNA, the CDR3 is TGTGCCAGCAGCTTGTTTTATAGCGGGAGCTCCTACGAGCAGTACTTC.

The rearrangement links TRBV15 to TRBJ1-5; no clear D gene. Trimming took off 4 bases at V and 3 bases at J, with 13 bases between the two ends. The germline V gene encodes CDR1 LNHNV and CDR2 YYDKDF (reference sequence). The CDR3 spans 15 residues. The CDR3, as DNA: TGTGCCACCAGCATTGAAAACAGCTTCAATCAGCCCCAGCATTTT. Translation: CATSIENSFNQPQHF.

This chain uses TRBV5-1 with TRBJ2-5; D gene unclear. Germline V gene sequence: CDR1 SGHRS, CDR2 YFSETQ. This CDR3 has 13 residues. Trimming removed 3 bases at V and 4 bases at J, with 10 bases between. In DNA form, the CDR3 reads TGCGCCAGCAGCTGGCCGGGTGGAGAGACCCAGTACTTC. Protein sequence: CASSWPGGETQYF.

The chain employs TRBV11-3 and TRBJ2-1, with 10 positions matching TRBD2. J was trimmed by 6 bases and V by 4 bases; bases with no gene match: 3. There are 14 residues in the CDR3. From germline, CDR1 is SGHNT and CDR2 YENEEA. CDR3 sequence: CASSSGLAINEQFF. DNA of the CDR3: TGTGCCAGCAGCTCGGGACTAGCGATCAATGAGCAGTTCTTC.

This chain joins TRBV28 and TRBJ1-1, with D uncertain. V was pared by 2 bases and J by 8 bases, with 12 bases between. CDR1 and CDR2 from the germline V gene are MDHEN and SYDVKM. The CDR3 covers 13 residues. The CDR3 reads CASSLLRVREAFF. In nucleotides, the CDR3 is TGTGCCAGCAGTTTACTCCGAGTAAGAGAAGCTTTCTTT.

J is TRBJ1-1 and V is TRBV5-6; no reliable D call. V lost 2 bases, J lost 1 base, and 6 bases lay in between. CDR1 and CDR2 (germline): SGHDT, YYEEEE. The CDR3 has 13 amino acids. CDR3 in DNA: TGTGCCAGCAGCTTCGCCGGGAACACTGAAGCTTTCTTT. Translated: CASSFAGNTEAFF. Supplemented by reference TRBV5-6 and TRBJ1-1, the full variable domain reads DAGVTQSPTHLIKTRGQQVTLRCSPKSGHDTVSWYQQALGQGPQFIFQYYEEEERQRGNFPDRFSGHQFPNYSSELNVNALLLGDSALYLCASSFAGNTEAFFGQGTRLTVV.

This clone was observed a single time. The rearrangement links TRBV29-1 to TRBJ2-5; unclear D gene. Trimming pared 7 bases from V and 2 bases from J, leaving 20 bases between. The length of the CDR3 is 15 residues. The germline V gene encodes CDR1 SQVTM and CDR2 ANQGSEA. The CDR3 protein is CSAKESGQIQETQYF. The CDR3 nucleotides are TGCAGCGCCAAGGAGAGTGGGCAGATACAAGAGACCCAGTACTTC.

This clone was found a few times. The chain uses TRBV7-2 and TRBJ1-1; D not resolved. The ends were cut back, 0 bases at V and 4 bases at J, with 3 bases in the middle. Germline CDR1 and CDR2: SGHTA and FQGNSA. The CDR3 covers 12 residues. CDR3 bases: TGTGCCAGCAGCTTAGCATCCACTGAAGCTTTCTTT. Its translation is CASSLASTEAFF.

This chain joins TRBV12-3 or TRBV12-4 and TRBJ2-3; D call uncertain. The CDR3 is 13 amino acids. V was pared by 5 bases and J by 4 bases, with 10 bases between. The CDR3 here is CASSPWRADTQYF. DNA for the CDR3: TGTGCCAGCAGTCCGTGGAGAGCAGATACGCAGTATTTT.

This sequence joins TRBV27 and TRBJ1-2, with TRBD1 matching 7 bases. The ends lost 5 bases at V and 2 bases at J; junction bases unmatched: 5. Germline values: CDR1 MNHEY, CDR2 SMNVEV (reference sequence). This CDR3 has 14 amino acids. The CDR3 loop reads CASSGDSSNYGYTF. The DNA for the CDR3 is TGTGCCAGCAGTGGGGACAGTTCCAACTATGGCTACACCTTC.

This chain links TRBV7-2 with TRBJ2-2; TRBD2 aligns across 10 bases. The CDR3 is 17 amino acids. The germline V gene encodes CDR1 SGHTA and CDR2 FQGNSA. The junction had 8 bases not matched to a gene; V was cut back by 1 base and J by 6 bases. Written as DNA, the CDR3 is TGTGCCAGCAGCTTAGAAAAAGCGGGAGGGCGTTCCGGGGAGCTGTTTTTT. It is translated as CASSLEKAGGRSGELFF.

This sequence joins TRBV28 and TRBJ2-7, with TRBD1 identical over 9 bases. Germline lookup yields CDR1 MDHEN and CDR2 SYDVKM. This CDR3 region has 15 residues. V lost 7 bases and J lost 0; bases outside the gene matches: 7. This chain's CDR3 is CASTPGTGSSYEQYF. CDR3 bases: TGTGCCAGCACCCCCGGGACAGGGAGCTCCTACGAGCAGTACTTC.

The chain couples TRBV7-2 to TRBJ2-7; possible D gene TRBD1, 6 bases. Germline-derived CDR1 and CDR2 are SGHTA and FQGNSA. The CDR3 consists of 14 residues. Trimming left V 1 base short and J 3 bases short, with 10 bases between. CDR3 sequence (DNA): TGTGCCAGCAGCTTAGTCGGACAGAACTACGAGCAGTACTTC. Translating it yields CASSLVGQNYEQYF.

This clone was found a few times. The J gene is TRBJ1-2, the V gene TRBV6-4; 7 bases are a match to TRBD1. The CDR3 extends over 14 amino acids. The V and J ends lost 5 bases and 5 bases, in that order; junction bases with no gene match: 8. CDR1 and CDR2 from the germline V gene are MRHNA and SNTAGT. The CDR3 reads CASSTGDASYGYTF. The CDR3 DNA reads TGTGCCAGCAGTACAGGGGACGCGAGTTATGGCTACACCTTC.